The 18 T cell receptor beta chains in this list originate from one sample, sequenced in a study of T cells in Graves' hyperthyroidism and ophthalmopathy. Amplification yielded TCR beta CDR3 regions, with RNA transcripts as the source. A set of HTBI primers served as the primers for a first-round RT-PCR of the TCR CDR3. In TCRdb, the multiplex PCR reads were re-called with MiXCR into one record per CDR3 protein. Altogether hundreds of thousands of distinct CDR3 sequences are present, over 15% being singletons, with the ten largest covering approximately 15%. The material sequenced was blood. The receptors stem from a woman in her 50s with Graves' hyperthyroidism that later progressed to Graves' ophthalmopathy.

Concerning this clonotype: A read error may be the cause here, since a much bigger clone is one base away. CDR3 sequence reads: CASSRRLGSSEQYF. The CDR3 DNA reads TGTGCCAGCAGTCGACGTCTCGGCTCTTCGGAGCAGTACTTC. The V call is TRBV12-3 or TRBV12-4, the J call TRBJ2-7; D not certain. V dropped 5 bases and J dropped 7 bases, with 18 bases sitting between them. This CDR3 has 14 residues.

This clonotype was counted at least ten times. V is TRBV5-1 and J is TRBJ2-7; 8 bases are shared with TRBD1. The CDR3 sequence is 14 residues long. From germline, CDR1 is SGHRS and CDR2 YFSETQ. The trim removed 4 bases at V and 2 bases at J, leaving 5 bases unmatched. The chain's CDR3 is CASSIGQGTYEQYF. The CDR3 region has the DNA TGCGCCAGCAGCATCGGACAGGGAACCTACGAGCAGTACTTC.

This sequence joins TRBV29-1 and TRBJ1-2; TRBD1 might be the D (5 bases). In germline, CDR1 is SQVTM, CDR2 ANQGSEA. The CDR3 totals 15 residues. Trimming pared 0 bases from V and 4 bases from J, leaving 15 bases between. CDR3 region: CSVEDHTQDGYGYTF. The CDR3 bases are TGCAGCGTTGAAGATCATACACAGGACGGCTATGGCTACACCTTC.

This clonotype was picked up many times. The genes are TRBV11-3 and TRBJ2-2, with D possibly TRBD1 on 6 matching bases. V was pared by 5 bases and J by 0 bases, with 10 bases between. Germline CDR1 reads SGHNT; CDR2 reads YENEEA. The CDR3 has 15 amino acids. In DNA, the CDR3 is TGTGCCAGCAGCGGAGGACAGTCGAACACCGGGGAGCTGTTTTTT. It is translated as CASSGGQSNTGELFF.

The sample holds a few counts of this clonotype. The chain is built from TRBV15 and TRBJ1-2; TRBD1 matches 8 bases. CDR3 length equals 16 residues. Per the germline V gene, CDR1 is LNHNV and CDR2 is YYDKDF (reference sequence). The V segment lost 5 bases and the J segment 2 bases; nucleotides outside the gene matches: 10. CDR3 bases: TGTGCCACCAGCTCTTCGGGCGGACAGGGCAACTATGGCTACACCTTC. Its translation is CATSSSGGQGNYGYTF.

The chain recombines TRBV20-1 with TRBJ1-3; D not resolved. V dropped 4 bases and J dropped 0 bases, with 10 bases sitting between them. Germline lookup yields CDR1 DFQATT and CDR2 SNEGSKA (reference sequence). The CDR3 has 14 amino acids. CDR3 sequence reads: CSATPGNSGNTIYF. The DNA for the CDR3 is TGCAGTGCTACCCCGGGGAACTCTGGAAACACCATATATTTT.

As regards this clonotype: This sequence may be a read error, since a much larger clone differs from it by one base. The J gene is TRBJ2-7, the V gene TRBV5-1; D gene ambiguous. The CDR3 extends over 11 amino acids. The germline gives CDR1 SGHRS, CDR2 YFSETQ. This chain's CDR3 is CVSMEYDEQYF. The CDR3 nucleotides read TGCGTCAGCATGGAGTACGACGAGCAGTACTTC.

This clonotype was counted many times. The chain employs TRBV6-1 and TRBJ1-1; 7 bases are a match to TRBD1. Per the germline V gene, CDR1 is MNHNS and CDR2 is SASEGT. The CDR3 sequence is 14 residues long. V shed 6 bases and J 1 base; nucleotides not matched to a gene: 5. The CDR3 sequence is CASRRQGPNTEAFF. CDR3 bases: TGTGCCAGCAGGCGACAGGGACCGAACACTGAAGCTTTCTTT.

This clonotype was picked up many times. CDR3 amino acids: CASSLNSGGPDTQYF. CDR3 in DNA: TGCGCCAGCAGCTTGAATAGCGGGGGTCCCGATACGCAGTATTTT. The rearrangement links TRBV5-1 to TRBJ2-3; TRBD2 matches 9 bases. This CDR3 is built from 15 residues. Germline loops: CDR1 SGHRS, CDR2 YFSETQ. Trimming at V came to 1 base and at J to 6 bases, leaving 6 bases not matched to a gene.

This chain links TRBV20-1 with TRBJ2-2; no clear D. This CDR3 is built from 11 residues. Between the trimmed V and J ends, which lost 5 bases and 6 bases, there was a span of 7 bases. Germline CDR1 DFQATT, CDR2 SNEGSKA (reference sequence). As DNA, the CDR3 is TGCAGTGCTCCGAGGTCCGGGGAGCTGTTTTTT. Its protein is CSAPRSGELFF.

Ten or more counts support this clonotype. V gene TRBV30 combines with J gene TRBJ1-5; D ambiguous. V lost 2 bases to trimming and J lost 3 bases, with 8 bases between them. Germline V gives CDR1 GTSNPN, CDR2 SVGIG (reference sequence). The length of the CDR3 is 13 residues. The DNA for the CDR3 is TGTGCCTGGAGTCTGACCCCCAATCAGCCCCAGCATTTT. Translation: CAWSLTPNQPQHF.

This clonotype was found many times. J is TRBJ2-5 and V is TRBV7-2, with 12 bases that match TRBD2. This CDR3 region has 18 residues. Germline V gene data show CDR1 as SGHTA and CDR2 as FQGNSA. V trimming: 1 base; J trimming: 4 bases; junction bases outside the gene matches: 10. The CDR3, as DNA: TGTGCCAGCAGCTTAGAACGGGCGCTAGCGGGGGGGAGAGAGACCCAGTACTTC. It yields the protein CASSLERALAGGRETQYF.

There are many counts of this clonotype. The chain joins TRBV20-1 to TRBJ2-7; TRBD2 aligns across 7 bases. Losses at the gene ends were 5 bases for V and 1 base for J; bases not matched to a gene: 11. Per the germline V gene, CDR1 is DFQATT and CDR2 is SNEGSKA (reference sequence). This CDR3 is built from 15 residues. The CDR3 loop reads CSARPPERGSYEQYF. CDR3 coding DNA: TGCAGTGCTCGGCCCCCAGAGCGGGGATCCTACGAGCAGTACTTC.

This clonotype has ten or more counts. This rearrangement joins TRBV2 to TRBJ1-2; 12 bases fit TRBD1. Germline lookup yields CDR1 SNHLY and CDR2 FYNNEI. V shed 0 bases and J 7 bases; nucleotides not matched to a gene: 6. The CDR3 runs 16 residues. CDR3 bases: TGTGCCAGCAGTGAAGCGGGTTGGGACAGGGGGCTTGGCTACACCTTC. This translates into CASSEAGWDRGLGYTF.

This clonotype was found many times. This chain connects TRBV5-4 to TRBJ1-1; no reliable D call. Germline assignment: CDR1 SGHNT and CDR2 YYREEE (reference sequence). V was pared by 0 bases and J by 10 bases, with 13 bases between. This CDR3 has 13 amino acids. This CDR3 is CASSLDPTSVAFF. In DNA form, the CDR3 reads TGTGCCAGCAGCTTGGACCCGACTTCGGTAGCTTTCTTT.

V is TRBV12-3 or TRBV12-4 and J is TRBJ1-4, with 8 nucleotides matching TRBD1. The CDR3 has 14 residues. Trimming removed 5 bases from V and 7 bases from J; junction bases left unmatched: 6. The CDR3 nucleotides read TGTGCCAGCAGTCCAGGGGGCGCGGCTGAAAAACTGTTTTTT. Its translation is CASSPGGAAEKLFF.

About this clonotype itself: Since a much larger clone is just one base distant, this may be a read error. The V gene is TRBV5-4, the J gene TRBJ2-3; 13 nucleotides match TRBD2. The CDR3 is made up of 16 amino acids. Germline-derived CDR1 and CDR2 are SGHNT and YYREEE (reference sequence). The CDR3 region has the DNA TGTGCCAGCAGCTGGGGGACTAGCGGGGACACAGATACGCAGTGTTTT. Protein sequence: CASSWGTSGDTDTQCF.

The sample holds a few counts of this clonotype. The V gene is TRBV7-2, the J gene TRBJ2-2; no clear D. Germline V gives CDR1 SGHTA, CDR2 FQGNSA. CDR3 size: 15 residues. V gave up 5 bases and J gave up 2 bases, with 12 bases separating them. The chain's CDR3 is CASSTRTVNTGELFF. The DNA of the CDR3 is TGTGCCAGCAGCACCCGGACCGTAAACACCGGGGAGCTGTTTTTT.